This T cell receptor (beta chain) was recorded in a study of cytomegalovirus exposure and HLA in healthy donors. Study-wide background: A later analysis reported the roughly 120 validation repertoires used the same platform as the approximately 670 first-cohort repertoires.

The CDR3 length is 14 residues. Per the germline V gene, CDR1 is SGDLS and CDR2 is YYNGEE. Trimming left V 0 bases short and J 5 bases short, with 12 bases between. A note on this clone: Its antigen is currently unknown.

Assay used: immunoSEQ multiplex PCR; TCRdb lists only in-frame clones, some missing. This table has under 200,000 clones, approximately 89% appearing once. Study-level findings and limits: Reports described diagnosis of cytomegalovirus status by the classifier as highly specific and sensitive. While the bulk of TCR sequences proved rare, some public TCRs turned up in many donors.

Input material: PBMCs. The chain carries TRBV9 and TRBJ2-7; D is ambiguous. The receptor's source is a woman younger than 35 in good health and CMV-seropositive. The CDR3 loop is CASSVGAIGDEQYF. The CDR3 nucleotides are TGTGCCAGCAGCGTAGGGGCAATCGGCGACGAGCAGTACTTC.